A selection of T cell receptor beta chains follows, all from one sample in a study of T cells in narcolepsy. Measured with immunoSEQ multiplex PCR; TCRdb has only the in-frame clones, and not every one. The table records 25,000 to 35,000 clones, 78% of them present only once. The sequenced material came from CD45RA- memory CD4+ T cells from PBMCs. These receptors all stem from a human donor with narcolepsy. The CDR3 runs from the conserved cysteine through the conserved F or W. The order of the fields is V gene, CDR3 protein.

TRBV5-4 CASSVEQGVGEAFF
TRBV7-9 CASSRGGGVPPKTNEQFF
TRBV19 CASRGGQGGNQPQHF
TRBV30 CAWSDMGAYEQYF
TRBV7-9 CATGGGSETQYF
TRBV6-5 CVGGQANYGYTF
TRBV5-1 CASSLGPSGGLQETQYF
TRBV6-6 CASSSGPAGSPLHF
TRBV9 CASSVEGTRIAGELFF
TRBV6-5 CASSFHSRTDNTEAFF
TRBV7-2 CASSLRQIDNSPLHF
TRBV16 CASSRGSPLHF
TRBV4-2 CASSQGGGGVRTDTQYF
TRBV6-6 CASNYPGAGNQPQHF
TRBV7-9 CASSATAHTVGYTF
TRBV19 CASSSQQGGTNTEAFF
TRBV7-2 CASSSDRVLTGELFF
TRBV25-1 CASSGTGLNTEAFF
TRBV14 CASSRRGNEKLFF
TRBV6-6 CASSYSDSSRTGELFF
TRBV11-1 CASSPRTGEETQYF
TRBV6-8 CASSYSVTGQGTEASF
TRBV29-1 CSVAGQGNAEAFF
TRBV5-5 CASTKDSANYGYTF
TRBV9 CASSVLQGRDSPLHF
TRBV30 CAWSLGLAGGVRNEQFF
TRBV2 CASKGRLTGDTEAFF
TRBV6-5 CASSVQDTYEQYF
TRBV5-4 CASSLSEGRTQYF